The 9 T cell receptor beta chains listed next were all sequenced from one sample in a study of shared clonotypes between healthy human individuals. Profiling relied on immunoSEQ multiplex PCR, and the TCRdb table lists in-frame clones only, not all of them. This sample has nearly 2 million clones; over 85% occur once, and the top ten carry around 1.2%. Cells designated naive CD8 were CD45RO-negative and were positively selected for CCR7, with terminally differentiated effector memory CD45RA+ cells excluded. Sample: naive CD8+ T cells sorted from blood. These receptors all come from a man aged 18 to 35 in good health.

J is TRBJ2-5 and V is TRBV27, with 11 bases lining up with TRBD2. CDR1 is MNHEY and CDR2 is SMNVEV in the germline V gene (reference sequence). The length of the CDR3 is 16 residues. V lost 8 bases and J lost 5; bases outside the gene matches: 13. The CDR3 sequence is CASRRGLAAPQETQYF. In DNA, the CDR3 is TGTGCCAGCCGGAGGGGACTAGCGGCCCCCCAGGAGACCCAGTACTTC.

The chain recombines TRBV29-1 with TRBJ2-5; D ambiguous. The germline gives CDR1 SQVTM, CDR2 ANQGSEA. This CDR3 region has 13 residues. The CDR3 reads CSRPRQSQETQYF. The CDR3 DNA reads as TGCAGTCGCCCCCGGCAGAGCCAAGAGACCCAGTACTTC.

Written as DNA, the CDR3 is TGTGCCAGCAGCGACGGCCCGAGCTCCTACGAGCAGTACTTC. Its protein is CASSDGPSSYEQYF. V gene TRBV5-6 combines with J gene TRBJ2-7, with unresolved D. The V and J ends lost 4 bases and 0 bases respectively, with 11 bases between them. The CDR3 totals 14 residues. CDR1 and CDR2 (germline): SGHDT, YYEEEE.

A remark on this clone: Other DNA sequences in this specimen translate into the identical CDR3. V usage is TRBV28 and J usage is TRBJ2-7; either TRBD1 or TRBD2 may supply D (5 bases each). V lost 3 bases, J lost 4 bases, and 10 bases lay in between. The CDR3 totals 13 residues. The germline CDR1 and CDR2 sequences are MDHEN and SYDVKM. CDR3 sequence (DNA): TGTGCCAGCAGTTTGGGGACGGAATACGAGCAGTACTTC. Translation: CASSLGTEYEQYF.

V and J are TRBV7-9 and TRBJ1-2; no reliable D call. The V end was cut by 2 bases, the J end by 6 bases, with 19 bases between. The length of the CDR3 is 16 residues. Germline CDR1 reads SEHNR; CDR2 reads FQNEAQ (reference sequence). The CDR3 region is CASSLSFDRAQDGYTF. The CDR3 DNA is TGTGCCAGCAGCTTATCCTTTGATAGGGCCCAAGATGGCTACACCTTC.

This clone was found once. The V gene is TRBV7-8, the J gene TRBJ2-1, with D possibly TRBD1 on 8 matching bases. Germline assignment: CDR1 SGHVS and CDR2 FQNEAQ. CDR3 length: 17 residues. Trimming shortened V by 4 bases and J by 10 bases, and 26 bases separated the two germline ends. CDR3 loop: CASSSSLGGGRTGEQFF. The CDR3 DNA reads as TGTGCCAGCAGCTCCTCCCTAGGGGGGGGGCGGACAGGGGAGCAGTTCTTC.

The rearrangement links TRBV6-1 to TRBJ2-7; D unclear. CDR3 length: 12 residues. Germline loops: CDR1 MNHNS, CDR2 SASEGT. The V end lost 2 bases, the J end lost 6 bases, and 8 bases lay between the germline ends. CDR3 region: CASSEYSLEQYF. The DNA of the CDR3 is TGTGCCAGCAGTGAATACTCCCTCGAGCAGTACTTC.

The rearrangement joins TRBV7-9 to TRBJ2-7; 7 nucleotides line up with TRBD1. CDR1 and CDR2 from the germline V gene are SEHNR and FQNEAQ (reference sequence). The CDR3 runs to 15 residues. The V and J ends lost 5 bases and 2 bases, in that order; junction bases with no gene match: 9. The CDR3 sequence is CASSHGTAIPYEQYF. CDR3 bases: TGTGCCAGCAGCCATGGGACAGCGATTCCCTACGAGCAGTACTTC. The variable domain in full, completed from reference TRBV7-9 and TRBJ2-7, reads DTGVSQNPRHKITKRGQNVTFRCDPISEHNRLYWYRQTLGQGPEFLTYFQNEAQLEKSRLLSDRFSAERPKGSFSTLEIQRTEQGDSAMYLCASSHGTAIPYEQYFGPGTRLTVT.

The V and J genes are TRBV29-1 and TRBJ2-4; D not resolved. Trimming shortened V by 3 bases and J by 0 bases, and 9 bases separated the two germline ends. Germline-derived CDR1 and CDR2 are SQVTM and ANQGSEA. This CDR3 is built from 14 residues. CDR3 coding DNA: TGCAGCGTTGAGACGGGTTTAGCCAAAAACATTCAGTACTTC. Amino acid sequence: CSVETGLAKNIQYF. Full variable domain (remainder filled in from reference TRBV29-1 and TRBJ2-4): SAVISQKPSRDICQRGTSLTIQCQVDSQVTMMFWYRQQPGQSLTLIATANQGSEATYESGFVIDKFPISRPNLTFSTLTVSNMSPEDSSIYLCSVETGLAKNIQYFGAGTRLSVL.